Reported below is one T cell receptor beta chain. Under the authors' procedure: Reference gene primer amplification gave estimated nucleated cell counts. Produced via immunoSEQ multiplex PCR; TCRdb's table is partial and in-frame only. V and J calls and clone size follow that table, whereas D and trimming were derived from the DNA. The data hold around 100,000 clones, with 87% observed a single time. The sample comes from a study of blood T cell repertoires in COVID-19. Study-wide background: Samples came from the United States, Italy and Spain, spanning acute and convalescent COVID-19. Sample material is recorded as cDNA or gDNA derived from T cells, B-cell-depleted T cells, or PBMCs.

Per germline, CDR1 MNHNS and CDR2 SASEGT. This CDR3 is 15 amino acids long. V lost 0 bases and J lost 2, with 10 bases in between. The chain is built from TRBV6-1 and TRBJ1-2; unclear D gene. The sequence derives from a human donor in a cohort sampled during active COVID-19. The sample was peripheral blood. As DNA, the CDR3 is TGTGCCAGCAGTGAAGCGCCCGGCGGCAACTATGGCTACACCTTC. This encodes CASSEAPGGNYGYTF.